This is a list of T cell receptor beta chains from one sample in a study of blood T cell repertoires in COVID-19. Method: immunoSEQ multiplex PCR; TCRdb's copy keeps in-frame clones and lacks some. The sample includes roughly 120,000 clones, roughly 90% of them seen just once. The sample taken for sequencing was peripheral blood. The receptors were gathered from a woman aged 65 to 85 who had recovered from COVID-19. Both conserved end residues are part of each CDR3. A D gene is named only where the DNA matches it firmly. Rows may omit the clone size; those that give it use once, few, many or a size class.

j_gene | len | abundance | v_gene | d_gene | CDR3aa | CDR3nt
TRBJ1-1 | 11 | - | TRBV30 | - | CAWGGGTEAFF | TGTGCCTGGGGCGGAGGCACTGAAGCTTTCTTT
TRBJ1-1 | 14 | - | TRBV2 | TRBD1 | CASSRNRGDTEAFF | TGTGCCAGCAGTCGAAACAGGGGAGACACTGAAGCTTTCTTT
TRBJ1-5 | 15 | - | TRBV19 | TRBD1 | CASSFDRGGNQPQHF | TGTGCCAGTAGTTTTGACAGGGGGGGCAATCAGCCCCAGCATTTT
TRBJ1-1 | 13 | - | TRBV5-4 | - | CASSLVGDSEAFF | TGTGCCAGCAGCTTGGTTGGGGACTCTGAAGCTTTCTTT
TRBJ1-6 | 16 | - | TRBV18 | - | CASSPREGGYNSPLHF | TGTGCCAGCTCACCACGGGAGGGGGGCTATAATTCACCCCTCCACTTT
TRBJ2-3 | 17 | - | TRBV18 | - | CASSPVQGLASTDTQYF | TGTGCCAGCTCACCTGTTCAGGGGCTAGCCAGCACAGATACGCAGTATTTT
TRBJ2-7 | 15 | - | TRBV5-1 | - | CASSSQQGGTYEQYF | TGCGCCAGCAGTTCTCAACAGGGAGGGACCTACGAGCAGTACTTC
TRBJ2-6 | 14 | once | TRBV24-1 | - | CATAPTAGANVLTF | TGTGCCACCGCGCCGACAGCTGGGGCCAACGTCCTGACTTTC
TRBJ1-2 | 11 | - | TRBV28 | - | CASTTVYGYTF | TGTGCCAGCACCACGGTCTATGGCTACACCTTC
TRBJ2-3 | 16 | - | TRBV7-2 | TRBD2 | CASSLVLAASTDTQYF | TGTGCCAGCAGCTTAGTCCTAGCGGCTAGCACAGATACGCAGTATTTT
TRBJ2-3 | 14 | - | TRBV7-2 | - | CASSFRQYTDTQYF | TGTGCCAGCAGCTTCCGACAGTACACAGATACGCAGTATTTT
TRBJ2-5 | 12 | few | TRBV5-5 | - | CASSTDRETQYF | TGTGCCAGCAGCACCGACAGGGAGACCCAGTACTTC
TRBJ2-3 | 13 | - | TRBV7-3 | - | CASSLSSADTQYF | TGTGCCAGCAGCTTAAGTTCCGCAGATACGCAGTATTTT
TRBJ2-1 | 15 | - | TRBV6-1 | TRBD2 | CASSNLAGPYNEQFF | TGTGCCAGCAGTAACCTAGCGGGGCCTTACAATGAGCAGTTCTTC
TRBJ1-4 | 16 | once | TRBV5-4 | - | CASSFGHRVAGEKLFF | TGTGCCAGCAGCTTCGGACACAGGGTTGCGGGTGAAAAACTGTTTTTT
TRBJ1-2 | 15 | - | TRBV19 | - | CASSTPGDSLYGYTF | TGTGCCAGTAGCACACCGGGCGACAGCCTCTATGGCTACACCTTC
TRBJ2-2 | 15 | - | TRBV6-5 | - | CASRDRPVRTGELFF | TGTGCCAGCAGAGATCGACCCGTGAGGACCGGGGAGCTGTTTTTT
TRBJ2-3 | 16 | - | TRBV7-2 | - | CASSRLPRPPQGTQYF | TGTGCCAGCAGCCGCCTCCCCCGCCCCCCGCAGGGTACGCAGTATTTT
TRBJ2-1 | 15 | - | TRBV19 | - | CASTPPGLGRNEQFF | TGTGCCAGTACCCCCCCCGGGCTAGGGAGGAATGAGCAGTTCTTC
TRBJ2-7 | 15 | - | TRBV9 | - | CASSSADGLSYEQYF | TGTGCCAGCAGCTCAGCGGACGGGCTTTCCTACGAGCAGTACTTC